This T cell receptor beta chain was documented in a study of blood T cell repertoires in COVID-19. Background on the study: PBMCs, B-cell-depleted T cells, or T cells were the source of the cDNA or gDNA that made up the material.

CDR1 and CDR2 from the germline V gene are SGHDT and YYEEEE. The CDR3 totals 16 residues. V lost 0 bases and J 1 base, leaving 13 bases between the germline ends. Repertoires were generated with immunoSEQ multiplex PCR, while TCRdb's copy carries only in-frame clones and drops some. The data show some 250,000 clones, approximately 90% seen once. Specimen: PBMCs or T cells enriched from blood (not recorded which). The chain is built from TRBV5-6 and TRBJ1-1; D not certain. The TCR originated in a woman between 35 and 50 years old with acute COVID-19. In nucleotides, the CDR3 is TGTGCCAGCAGCTTGGGCGGCCCCATGGCGAACACTGAAGCTTTCTTT. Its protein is CASSLGGPMANTEAFF. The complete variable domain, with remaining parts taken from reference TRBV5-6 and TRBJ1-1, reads DAGVTQSPTHLIKTRGQQVTLRCSPKSGHDTVSWYQQALGQGPQFIFQYYEEEERQRGNFPDRFSGHQFPNYSSELNVNALLLGDSALYLCASSLGGPMANTEAFFGQGTRLTVV.